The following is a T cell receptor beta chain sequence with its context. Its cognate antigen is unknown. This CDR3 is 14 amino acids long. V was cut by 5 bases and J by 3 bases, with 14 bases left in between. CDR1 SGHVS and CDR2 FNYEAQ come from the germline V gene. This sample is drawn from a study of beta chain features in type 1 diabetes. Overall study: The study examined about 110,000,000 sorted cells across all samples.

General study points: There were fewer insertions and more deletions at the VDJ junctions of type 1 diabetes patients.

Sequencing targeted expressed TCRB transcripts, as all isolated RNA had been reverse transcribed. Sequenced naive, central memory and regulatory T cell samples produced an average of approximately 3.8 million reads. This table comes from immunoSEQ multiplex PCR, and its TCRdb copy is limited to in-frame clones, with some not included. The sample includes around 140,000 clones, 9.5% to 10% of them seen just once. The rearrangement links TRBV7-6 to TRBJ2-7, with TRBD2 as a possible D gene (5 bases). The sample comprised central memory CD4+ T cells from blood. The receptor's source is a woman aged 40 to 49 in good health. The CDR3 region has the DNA TGTGCCAGCAGCCCCGACCTCGGGGACTACGAGCAGTACTTC. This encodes CASSPDLGDYEQYF.